These 29 T cell receptor beta chains share one sample of origin, sequenced in a study of T-cell reconstitution after alpha-beta-depleted transplantation in children (TCRdb year 2016). Preparation of the library involved PCR. Sequencing instrument: Illumina HiSeq 2500. TCR library preparation used molecular barcoding, with unique molecular identifiers applied to normalize quantification of the TCRbeta repertoire. TCRdb passed the public sequencing reads through fastp at Q25 and MiXCR, retaining productive beta sequences. Every distinct CDR3 protein forms one entry, paired with its most common genes and DNA. The sample data list more than 450,000 distinct CDR3 sequences, and around 19% of these were observed just once. More than 2.5% of the sample is in the top ten clones. The material was PBMCs from the stem cell graft donor, obtained from the stem cell graft. The receptors were sampled from a human donor who donated a stem cell graft to a child with acute lymphoblastic leukemia.

The chain links TRBV5-1 to TRBJ2-1; D is perhaps TRBD1 (6 bases). V lost 1 base, J lost 0 bases, and 8 bases lay in between. CDR3 size: 15 residues. Germline CDR1 is SGHRS and CDR2 is YFSETQ. CDR3 residues: CASSLTGFSYNEQFF. In DNA form, the CDR3 reads TGCGCCAGCAGCTTGACAGGGTTCTCCTACAATGAGCAGTTCTTC.

Only a few counts were recorded for this clonotype. The V call is TRBV29-1, the J call TRBJ2-1, with 8 bases aligning to TRBD2. CDR1 and CDR2 (germline): SQVTM, ANQGSEA. V was pared by 4 bases and J by 9 bases, with 8 bases of the junction left unmatched. The length of the CDR3 is 13 residues. The CDR3 sequence: CSVALAEGREQFF. DNA for the CDR3: TGCAGCGTTGCACTAGCGGAGGGCCGTGAGCAGTTCTTC.

The chain employs TRBV7-3 and TRBJ2-3; perhaps TRBD2 as D (5 bases). Trimming took 2 bases from V and 2 from J, leaving 11 bases between them. The germline V gene encodes CDR1 SGHTA and CDR2 FQGTGA. The CDR3 length is 15 residues. In DNA, the CDR3 is TGTGCCAGCAGCTTAGGCCGGAGGTTCACAGATACGCAGTATTTT. It specifies CASSLGRRFTDTQYF.

The genes are TRBV5-1 and TRBJ1-3; perhaps TRBD1 as D (5 bases). V was cut by 0 bases and J by 2 bases, with 12 bases left in between. Looked up from germline, CDR1 is SGHRS and CDR2 is YFSETQ. This CDR3 has 16 amino acids. In DNA, the CDR3 is TGCGCCAGCAGCTTGGACTTCGGACAAACTGGAAACACCATATATTTT. It encodes CASSLDFGQTGNTIYF.

This clonotype has only a few counts. The gene calls are TRBV5-1 and TRBJ2-7; 7 bases are shared with TRBD2. This CDR3 spans 15 amino acids. The germline V gene encodes CDR1 SGHRS and CDR2 YFSETQ. With V trimmed by 0 bases and J by 3 bases, 6 bases remained unmatched. CDR3 amino acids: CASSLVAGANYEQYF. Written as DNA, the CDR3 is TGCGCCAGCAGCTTGGTTGCGGGAGCTAACTACGAGCAGTACTTC.

The chain joins TRBV5-1 to TRBJ2-3, with D tentatively TRBD1 or TRBD2 (6 bases each). This CDR3 comprises 14 residues. The V and J ends lost 6 bases and 3 bases respectively, with 14 bases between them. CDR1 is SGHRS, CDR2 YFSETQ, per germline. CDR3 bases: TGCGCCAGCACCCGAGGGGGGCGAACAGATACGCAGTATTTT. Translating it yields CASTRGGRTDTQYF. The full variable domain, in which reference TRBV5-1 and TRBJ2-3 provide the parts outside the CDR3, is KAGVTQTPRYLIKTRGQQVTLSCSPISGHRSVSWYQQTPGQGLQFLFEYFSETQRNKGNFPGRFSGRQFSNSRSEMNVSTLELGDSALYLCASTRGGRTDTQYFGPGTRLTVL.

This clonotype has only a few counts. The V gene is TRBV3-1, the J gene TRBJ2-2; 12 bases map to TRBD2. The V gene end was trimmed by 0 bases and the J gene end by 3 bases; junction bases not matched to a gene: 8. The CDR3 length is 19 residues. Germline CDR1 and CDR2: LGHDT and YNNKEL (reference sequence). Here the CDR3 reads CASSQDPLGLAGYTGELFF. The CDR3 bases are TGTGCCAGCAGCCAAGATCCCCTCGGACTAGCGGGATACACCGGGGAGCTGTTTTTT.

The chain carries TRBV7-8 and TRBJ2-7; 9 positions match TRBD2. Looked up from germline, CDR1 is SGHVS and CDR2 is FQNEAQ. Trimming cost V 4 bases and J 2 bases; bases outside gene matches: 3. The CDR3 runs 14 residues. CDR3 residues: CASSSLAGTYEQYF. The DNA of the CDR3 is TGTGCCAGCAGCTCGCTAGCGGGAACCTACGAGCAGTACTTC.

This clonotype came up a few times. This chain joins TRBV27 and TRBJ2-7; D is possibly TRBD2 (6 bases). The V end lost 4 bases, the J end lost 5 bases, and 12 bases lay between the germline ends. The V gene's germline CDR1 is MNHEY and CDR2 SMNVEV (reference sequence). This CDR3 is 13 amino acids long. The CDR3: CASSWGLYHEQYF. CDR3 DNA sequence: TGTGCCAGCAGTTGGGGACTTTATCACGAGCAGTACTTC.

This clonotype was observed a few times. The chain employs TRBV5-1 and TRBJ2-7; TRBD1 agrees at 7 bases. CDR3 size: 15 residues. Per germline, CDR1 SGHRS and CDR2 YFSETQ. V was pared by 1 base and J by 2 bases, with 6 bases of the junction left unmatched. The CDR3 loop reads CASSLSRQGPYEQYF. The CDR3 DNA reads as TGCGCCAGCAGCTTGTCACGACAGGGACCCTACGAGCAGTACTTC.

This clonotype was seen more than once but under ten times. The chain combines TRBV7-9 with TRBJ2-1, with D possibly matching TRBD2 (6 bases). Trimming stripped 6 bases from V and 6 bases from J, with 21 bases between. Germline CDR1 is SEHNR and CDR2 is FQNEAQ (reference sequence). This CDR3 region has 16 residues. CDR3 in DNA: TGTGCCAGCAGATACGGGGAGGTCGGGACCGGCAATGAGCAGTTCTTC. Translation: CASRYGEVGTGNEQFF.

This clonotype was detected only a few times. J is TRBJ2-7 and V is TRBV18, with a weak D call TRBD1 (5 bases). The CDR3 is 17 residues long. CDR1 and CDR2 from the germline V gene are KGHSH and LQKENI. With 5 bases removed from V and 5 bases from J, the gap between germline ends came to 25 bases. The CDR3 DNA reads TGTGCCAGCTCATCTATTACGGCGGCAGGGTCTTCCCACGAGCAGTACTTC. Protein: CASSSITAAGSSHEQYF.

The rearrangement uses TRBV7-8 and TRBJ2-5; 9 positions agree with TRBD2. The CDR3 has 18 amino acids. Germline CDR1 is SGHVS and CDR2 is FQNEAQ. The V segment lost 6 bases and the J segment 2 bases; nucleotides outside the gene matches: 16. The CDR3 loop reads CASSYNPGLAILQETQYF. CDR3 bases: TGTGCCAGCAGTTATAATCCGGGACTAGCAATCCTACAAGAGACCCAGTACTTC.

The sample holds a few counts of this clonotype. The chain couples TRBV18 to TRBJ2-1, with D tentatively TRBD1 or TRBD2 (6 bases each). The CDR3 covers 16 residues. Germline V gives CDR1 KGHSH, CDR2 LQKENI. Trimming removed 1 base at V and 4 bases at J, with 14 bases between. The CDR3 region has the DNA TGTGCCAGCTCACCACGCGAGGGGGGAATTTACAATGAGCAGTTCTTC. Encoded protein: CASSPREGGIYNEQFF.

J is TRBJ2-1 and V is TRBV3-1; the match to TRBD2 covers 8 bases. The CDR3 contains 14 residues. CDR1 is LGHDT, CDR2 YNNKEL, per germline (reference sequence). The junction had 4 bases not matched to a gene; V was cut back by 1 base and J by 8 bases. CDR3 in DNA: TGTGCCAGCAGCCAAGGTACTAGCGGACATGAGCAGTTCTTC. Translated: CASSQGTSGHEQFF.

The chain combines TRBV7-9 with TRBJ1-4, with D perhaps TRBD1 (5 bases). Trimming pared 3 bases from V and 2 bases from J, leaving 13 bases between. This CDR3 has 16 amino acids. The germline gives CDR1 SEHNR, CDR2 FQNEAQ (reference sequence). The CDR3 reads CASSFLRGTTNEKLFF. In nucleotides, the CDR3 is TGTGCCAGCAGCTTTCTCCGGGGGACGACTAATGAAAAACTGTTTTTT.

J is TRBJ1-2 and V is TRBV12-3 or TRBV12-4; possible D gene TRBD1, 5 bases. The CDR3 has 14 amino acids. V was trimmed by 8 bases and J by 4 bases, leaving 17 bases between them. The CDR3 spells CASYSGRWGYGYTF. The DNA for the CDR3 is TGTGCCAGCTATTCAGGGCGCTGGGGCTATGGCTACACCTTC.

The chain combines TRBV12-3 or TRBV12-4 with TRBJ2-2, with no clear D. This CDR3 has 12 amino acids. The V end lost 4 bases, the J end lost 6 bases, and 6 bases lay between the germline ends. CDR3 in DNA: TGTGCCAGCAGTTCAGAGCCCGGGGAGCTGTTTTTT. Translated, it gives CASSSEPGELFF.

This clonotype was seen a few times. The V and J genes are TRBV20-1 and TRBJ2-1; 9 bases align to TRBD1. The CDR3 length is 14 residues. The germline V gene encodes CDR1 DFQATT and CDR2 SNEGSKA (reference sequence). V was clipped by 1 base and J by 8 bases; unmatched bases: 6. CDR3 protein: CSARVLTGGHEQFF. CDR3 DNA: TGCAGTGCTAGAGTCCTGACAGGGGGGCATGAGCAGTTCTTC.

The sample holds a few counts of this clonotype. The chain employs TRBV4-1 and TRBJ2-5; D is undetermined. CDR3 size: 15 residues. V shed 1 base and J shed 4 bases, with 13 bases lying between them. Germline CDR1 and CDR2: MGHRA and YSYEKL. The CDR3 protein is CASSQALRSGETQYF. CDR3 nucleotides: TGCGCCAGCAGCCAAGCTCTTAGGAGTGGAGAGACCCAGTACTTC.

J is TRBJ2-7 and V is TRBV14; TRBD2 agrees at 9 bases. Germline V gene sequence: CDR1 SGHDN, CDR2 FVKESK. V gave up 4 bases and J gave up 5 bases; unmatched junction bases: 6. CDR3 length: 14 amino acids. This chain's CDR3 is CASSLSSGKHEQYF. The CDR3 bases are TGTGCCAGCAGCCTCTCTAGCGGGAAACACGAGCAGTACTTC.

This clonotype was detected only a few times. The V gene is TRBV21-1, the J gene TRBJ2-7; TRBD2 was called by the table and not checked on the DNA. TRBV21-1 is labeled a pseudogene. This CDR3 has 20 residues. The CDR3, as DNA: TGTGCCAGCAGCAAAAGTCCTAGAGCTAGCGGGGGACCTATCTCCTACGAGCAGTACTTC. Its protein is CASSKSPRASGGPISYEQYF.

This clonotype was seen more than once but under ten times. J is TRBJ1-5 and V is TRBV18; D not certain. From germline, CDR1 is KGHSH and CDR2 LQKENI. This CDR3 is 14 amino acids long. Trimming cost V 3 bases and J 5 bases, with 11 bases left between them. For the CDR3, the DNA is TGTGCCAGCTCACCTGCGGGAAATGATCAGCCCCAGCATTTT. Residues: CASSPAGNDQPQHF.

V and J are TRBV12-3 or TRBV12-4 and TRBJ1-2, with no clear D. CDR3 size: 16 residues. The V end lost 4 bases, the J end lost 0 bases, and 15 bases lay between the germline ends. The CDR3 region is CASSSGLTLANYGYTF. CDR3 DNA sequence: TGTGCCAGCAGTTCAGGTTTGACACTCGCTAACTATGGCTACACCTTC.

The chain recombines TRBV12-3 or TRBV12-4 with TRBJ2-1, with no clear D. The length of the CDR3 is 17 residues. V shed 6 bases and J shed 4 bases, with 22 bases lying between them. CDR3 sequence reads: CASSPPHGQPSYNEQFF. The CDR3 region has the DNA TGTGCCAGCAGCCCGCCACACGGGCAGCCATCTTACAATGAGCAGTTCTTC.

This clonotype has a handful of counts. This chain joins TRBV18 and TRBJ2-7; 9 nucleotides align to TRBD2. The CDR3 covers 15 residues. Germline V CDR1 and CDR2: KGHSH, LQKENI. The junction had 8 bases not matched to a gene; V was cut back by 3 bases and J by 5 bases. The CDR3 region has the DNA TGTGCCAGCTCACCCCCCGGGACTAGCTTACACGAGCAGTACTTC. Translation: CASSPPGTSLHEQYF.

The chain has TRBV9 and TRBJ1-1; D is possibly TRBD1 (6 bases). The V and J ends lost 4 bases and 0 bases respectively, with 16 bases between them. The germline V gene has CDR1 SGDLS and CDR2 YYNGEE. This CDR3 region has 16 residues. CDR3 loop: CASSPRGWDMNTEAFF. The CDR3 DNA is TGTGCCAGCAGCCCCCGCGGGTGGGACATGAACACTGAAGCTTTCTTT.

This clonotype was detected ten times or more. The rearrangement links TRBV21-1 to TRBJ2-2; the table's D gene call, TRBD1, was not cross checked with the DNA. TRBV21-1 is noted as a pseudogene. The CDR3 consists of 15 residues. CDR3 sequence (DNA): TGTGCCAGCAGCACAGGGACAGGGAACACCGGGGAGCTGTTTTTT. The encoded protein is CASSTGTGNTGELFF.

This clonotype was detected only a few times. The V gene is TRBV10-3, the J gene TRBJ1-5, with D uncertain. CDR3 length: 13 amino acids. The germline V gene has CDR1 ENHRY and CDR2 SYGVKD. The V gene lost 6 bases and the J gene lost 5 bases, with 11 bases spanning the gap. The CDR3 spells CAISPDGDQPQHF. For the CDR3, the DNA is TGTGCCATCAGCCCAGACGGAGATCAGCCCCAGCATTTT.